This TCR beta chain comes out of a study of T cells in Graves' hyperthyroidism and ophthalmopathy. Diagnoses were made from clinical symptoms, serum measures (thyroxine and TRAb), thyroid ultrasound and orbital computed tomography. Note on this clonotype: Its specificity is not known.

Using RNA transcripts as the source, TCR beta CDR3 regions were amplified. RT-PCR in the first round (using the HTBI primer set) targeted the TCR CDR3. TCRdb reanalysed the multiplex PCR reads using MiXCR and keeps one entry per CDR3 protein. The repertoire holds roughly 650,000 distinct CDR3 sequences, with approximately 15% as singletons. Notes on the study in general: Peripheral blood also featured most of the thyroid clonotypes expanded above 0.001. Ophthalmopathy was separated from stable hyperthyroidism by a 13 V-J model.

Germline CDR1 reads LNHDA; CDR2 reads SQIVND (reference sequence). CDR3 length equals 15 residues. V was pared by 5 bases and J by 6 bases, with 7 bases of the junction left unmatched. V usage is TRBV19 and J usage is TRBJ2-1; 10 bases agree with TRBD2. The receptor's source is a middle-aged woman with Graves' ophthalmopathy. Material for sequencing was blood. The CDR3 nucleotides read TGTGCCAGTAGTGGGAGCGGGGGGGCCGTCAATGAGCAGTTCTTC. Amino acid sequence: CASSGSGGAVNEQFF.